This passage covers 19 T cell receptor beta chains from one sample sequenced in a study of blood T cell repertoires in COVID-19 (dated by TCRdb to between 2020 and 2021). The method was the immunoSEQ multiplex PCR assay. This is the immuneACCESS table as TCRdb keeps it, with only in-frame sequences that have V and J called. A part of the clones is gone; compared with another copy, unresolved V genes explain less than half, and the rest is unexplained. The sample table shows tens of thousands of clones, and 70% to 85% are seen once. In total, the top ten clones hold approximately 23% of the sample. Sequencing was performed on peripheral blood. All receptors derive from a woman aged 55 to 70 in a cohort sampled during active or convalescent COVID-19.

This chain joins TRBV6-2 or TRBV6-3 and TRBJ2-5; 7 bases map to TRBD1. With V trimmed by 2 bases and J by 4 bases, 4 bases remained unmatched. Germline CDR1 reads MNHEY; CDR2 reads SVGEGT. The CDR3 contains 14 residues. CDR3 in DNA: TGTGCCAGCAGTTACAGGCCAGGGGGAGAGACCCAGTACTTC. It encodes CASSYRPGGETQYF.

J is TRBJ1-5 and V is TRBV28; unclear D gene. This CDR3 contains 15 residues. V dropped 5 bases and J dropped 2 bases, with 13 bases sitting between them. CDR1 is MDHEN and CDR2 is SYDVKM in the germline V gene. CDR3 amino acids: CASSTRAGGNQPQHF. In DNA, the CDR3 is TGTGCCAGCAGTACGCGGGCGGGTGGCAATCAGCCCCAGCATTTT.

The chain recombines TRBV7-3 with TRBJ2-3; D possibly corresponds to TRBD1 (6 bases). The CDR3 totals 15 residues. Trimming left V 3 bases short and J 2 bases short, with 12 bases between. Germline CDR1 reads SGHTA; CDR2 reads FQGTGA. This CDR3 reads CASSFLGQPTDTQYF. In DNA, the CDR3 is TGTGCCAGCAGCTTTCTGGGACAACCCACAGATACGCAGTATTTT.

A few counts support this clone. This chain links TRBV10-3 with TRBJ2-3; D gene ambiguous. Germline V gene sequence: CDR1 ENHRY, CDR2 SYGVKD. Trimming removed 0 bases from V and 2 bases from J, with 12 bases in between. The CDR3 is 16 amino acids. The CDR3 region has the DNA TGTGCCATCAGTGAGTCGAAGGCGGCCTTCACAGATACGCAGTATTTT. As protein: CAISESKAAFTDTQYF.

V and J are TRBV2 and TRBJ2-1; 8 bases align to TRBD2. The CDR3 is 22 residues long. Germline CDR1 and CDR2: SNHLY and FYNNEI. V gave up 6 bases and J gave up 0 bases; unmatched junction bases: 25. CDR3 DNA sequence: TGTGCCAGCAGGGTTGGACTAGCTGCGGGGATCGGGATCTTTAGCTCCTACAATGAGCAGTTCTTC. Translating gives CASRVGLAAGIGIFSSYNEQFF.

In its sample, this clone was seen a few times. The rearrangement uses TRBV18 and TRBJ1-2; D possibly corresponds to TRBD1 (5 bases). The CDR3 is 13 residues long. Germline values: CDR1 KGHSH, CDR2 LQKENI. Trimming left V 2 bases short and J 4 bases short, with 8 bases between. Here the CDR3 DNA reads TGTGCCAGCTCACCAGCGACAGCCTATGGCTACACCTTC. Its protein product is CASSPATAYGYTF.

This clone was detected only a few times. The chain carries TRBV7-8 and TRBJ1-5, with 10 positions matching TRBD1. This CDR3 spans 14 amino acids. CDR1 and CDR2 (germline): SGHVS, FQNEAQ. Trimming took 5 bases from V and 5 from J; bases not matched to a gene: 3. Here the CDR3 DNA reads TGTGCCAGCAGCCCAGACAGGGGGCATCAGCCCCAGCATTTT. Its protein is CASSPDRGHQPQHF.

This clone occurred many times. The genes are TRBV7-3 and TRBJ2-1; 8 nucleotides match TRBD2. CDR3 length: 14 amino acids. From germline, CDR1 is SGHTA and CDR2 FQGTGA. With 2 bases clipped from V and 8 bases from J, the junction kept 5 bases outside the gene matches. The CDR3 sequence: CASSLLAGSDEQFF. DNA for the CDR3: TGTGCCAGCAGCTTACTAGCGGGTTCGGATGAGCAGTTCTTC.

The rearrangement joins TRBV2 to TRBJ1-5; a possible D gene is TRBD1 (5 bases). V was trimmed by 4 bases and J by 7 bases, leaving 14 bases between them. From germline, CDR1 is SNHLY and CDR2 FYNNEI. CDR3 length equals 14 residues. CDR3 protein: CASSAGRAGQPQHF. CDR3 in DNA: TGTGCCAGCAGTGCTGGCAGGGCGGGACAGCCCCAGCATTTT.

This clone was observed a handful of times. The CDR3 bases are TGTGCCAGCAGTGTGGAGTCACAGGGGAATTCACCCCTCCACTTT. Translation: CASSVESQGNSPLHF. The chain is built from TRBV2 and TRBJ1-6; 7 bases align to TRBD1. The V and J ends lost 4 bases and 7 bases, in that order; junction bases with no gene match: 7. The CDR3 covers 15 residues. Germline CDR1 and CDR2: SNHLY and FYNNEI.

J is TRBJ2-3 and V is TRBV7-8, with 9 bases lining up with TRBD2. The CDR3 consists of 16 residues. CDR1 SGHVS and CDR2 FQNEAQ come from the germline V gene. V lost 3 bases, J lost 2 bases, and 6 bases stayed unmatched. Here the CDR3 DNA reads TGTGCCAGCAGCTTTGATCTAGCGGGATACACAGATACGCAGTATTTT. This translates into CASSFDLAGYTDTQYF.

The sample holds many counts of this clone. The J gene is TRBJ1-5, the V gene TRBV6-5; the match to TRBD1 covers 10 bases. The junction had 8 bases not matched to a gene; V was cut back by 4 bases and J by 5 bases. Germline V gene data show CDR1 as MNHEY and CDR2 as SVGAGI. The CDR3 is 16 amino acids. The CDR3 here is CASSSRTGGSYQPQHF. The DNA for the CDR3 is TGTGCCAGCAGTTCCCGGACAGGGGGGTCTTATCAGCCCCAGCATTTT.

V usage is TRBV2 and J usage is TRBJ2-1, with a possible D match to TRBD1 (5 bases). V lost 7 bases and J 2 bases, leaving 6 bases between the germline ends. This CDR3 contains 12 residues. The germline CDR1 and CDR2 sequences are SNHLY and FYNNEI. The CDR3 DNA reads TGTGCCAGCAAGGACACCTACAATGAGCAGTTCTTC. It encodes CASKDTYNEQFF.

In nucleotides, the CDR3 is TGTGCCAGCAGCCAACAAGGGACAGGGGTTGCAGATACGCAGTATTTT. Its protein product is CASSQQGTGVADTQYF. The genes are TRBV4-2 and TRBJ2-3; 10 nucleotides match TRBD1. The CDR3 has 16 amino acids. With 2 bases clipped from V and 4 bases from J, the junction kept 6 bases outside the gene matches. Germline CDR1 is LGHNA and CDR2 is YNFKEQ.

The V and J genes are TRBV3-1 (or the pseudogene TRBV3-2) and TRBJ2-6, with a possible D match to TRBD1 (6 bases). V lost 1 base and J lost 1, with 11 bases in between. The CDR3 covers 17 residues. Germline CDR1 is LGHDT and CDR2 is YNNKEL (reference sequence). The CDR3 nucleotides are TGTGCCAGCAGCCAAGTGAAACAGGGATCTGGGGCCAACGTCCTGACTTTC. Amino acids: CASSQVKQGSGANVLTF.

This clone was counted only a few times. The rearrangement links TRBV7-2 to TRBJ2-7; perhaps TRBD1 as D (6 bases). This CDR3 has 14 amino acids. The V end was cut by 2 bases, the J end by 7 bases, with 15 bases between. Germline CDR1 and CDR2: SGHTA and FQGNSA. CDR3 region: CASSLTPTGREQYF. The CDR3 coding sequence is TGTGCCAGCAGCTTAACCCCCACAGGGAGAGAGCAGTACTTC.

The chain couples TRBV9 to TRBJ2-5; 8 bases are shared with TRBD2. CDR3 length: 15 residues. Looked up from germline, CDR1 is SGDLS and CDR2 is YYNGEE. Unmatched junction bases numbered 10, after V lost 4 bases and J lost 5 bases. The CDR3: CASSLTGGGGETQYF. In DNA form, the CDR3 reads TGTGCCAGCAGCCTCACGGGGGGGGGCGGTGAGACCCAGTACTTC.

This clone was counted between two and nine times. The chain links TRBV19 to TRBJ1-3; D is uncertain. The CDR3 totals 15 residues. CDR1 and CDR2 from the germline V gene are LNHDA and SQIVND (reference sequence). Trimming took 4 bases from V and 4 from J, leaving 14 bases between them. The CDR3 DNA reads as TGTGCCAGTAGTACCGACTTCGGAACGGGAAACACCATATATTTT. Encoded protein: CASSTDFGTGNTIYF. Full variable domain (missing parts from reference TRBV19 and TRBJ1-3): DGGITQSPKYLFRKEGQNVTLSCEQNLNHDAMYWYRQDPGQGLRLIYYSQIVNDFQKGDIAEGYSVSREKKESFPLTVTSAQKNPTAFYLCASSTDFGTGNTIYFGEGSWLTVV.

The J gene is TRBJ2-6, the V gene TRBV5-1; D is unresolved. Trimming stripped 4 bases from V and 2 bases from J, with 10 bases between. Germline CDR1 is SGHRS and CDR2 is YFSETQ. The CDR3 runs 15 residues. The CDR3, as DNA: TGCGCCAGCAGCCCGGGTTTCACTGGGGCCAACGTCCTGACTTTC. Residues: CASSPGFTGANVLTF.